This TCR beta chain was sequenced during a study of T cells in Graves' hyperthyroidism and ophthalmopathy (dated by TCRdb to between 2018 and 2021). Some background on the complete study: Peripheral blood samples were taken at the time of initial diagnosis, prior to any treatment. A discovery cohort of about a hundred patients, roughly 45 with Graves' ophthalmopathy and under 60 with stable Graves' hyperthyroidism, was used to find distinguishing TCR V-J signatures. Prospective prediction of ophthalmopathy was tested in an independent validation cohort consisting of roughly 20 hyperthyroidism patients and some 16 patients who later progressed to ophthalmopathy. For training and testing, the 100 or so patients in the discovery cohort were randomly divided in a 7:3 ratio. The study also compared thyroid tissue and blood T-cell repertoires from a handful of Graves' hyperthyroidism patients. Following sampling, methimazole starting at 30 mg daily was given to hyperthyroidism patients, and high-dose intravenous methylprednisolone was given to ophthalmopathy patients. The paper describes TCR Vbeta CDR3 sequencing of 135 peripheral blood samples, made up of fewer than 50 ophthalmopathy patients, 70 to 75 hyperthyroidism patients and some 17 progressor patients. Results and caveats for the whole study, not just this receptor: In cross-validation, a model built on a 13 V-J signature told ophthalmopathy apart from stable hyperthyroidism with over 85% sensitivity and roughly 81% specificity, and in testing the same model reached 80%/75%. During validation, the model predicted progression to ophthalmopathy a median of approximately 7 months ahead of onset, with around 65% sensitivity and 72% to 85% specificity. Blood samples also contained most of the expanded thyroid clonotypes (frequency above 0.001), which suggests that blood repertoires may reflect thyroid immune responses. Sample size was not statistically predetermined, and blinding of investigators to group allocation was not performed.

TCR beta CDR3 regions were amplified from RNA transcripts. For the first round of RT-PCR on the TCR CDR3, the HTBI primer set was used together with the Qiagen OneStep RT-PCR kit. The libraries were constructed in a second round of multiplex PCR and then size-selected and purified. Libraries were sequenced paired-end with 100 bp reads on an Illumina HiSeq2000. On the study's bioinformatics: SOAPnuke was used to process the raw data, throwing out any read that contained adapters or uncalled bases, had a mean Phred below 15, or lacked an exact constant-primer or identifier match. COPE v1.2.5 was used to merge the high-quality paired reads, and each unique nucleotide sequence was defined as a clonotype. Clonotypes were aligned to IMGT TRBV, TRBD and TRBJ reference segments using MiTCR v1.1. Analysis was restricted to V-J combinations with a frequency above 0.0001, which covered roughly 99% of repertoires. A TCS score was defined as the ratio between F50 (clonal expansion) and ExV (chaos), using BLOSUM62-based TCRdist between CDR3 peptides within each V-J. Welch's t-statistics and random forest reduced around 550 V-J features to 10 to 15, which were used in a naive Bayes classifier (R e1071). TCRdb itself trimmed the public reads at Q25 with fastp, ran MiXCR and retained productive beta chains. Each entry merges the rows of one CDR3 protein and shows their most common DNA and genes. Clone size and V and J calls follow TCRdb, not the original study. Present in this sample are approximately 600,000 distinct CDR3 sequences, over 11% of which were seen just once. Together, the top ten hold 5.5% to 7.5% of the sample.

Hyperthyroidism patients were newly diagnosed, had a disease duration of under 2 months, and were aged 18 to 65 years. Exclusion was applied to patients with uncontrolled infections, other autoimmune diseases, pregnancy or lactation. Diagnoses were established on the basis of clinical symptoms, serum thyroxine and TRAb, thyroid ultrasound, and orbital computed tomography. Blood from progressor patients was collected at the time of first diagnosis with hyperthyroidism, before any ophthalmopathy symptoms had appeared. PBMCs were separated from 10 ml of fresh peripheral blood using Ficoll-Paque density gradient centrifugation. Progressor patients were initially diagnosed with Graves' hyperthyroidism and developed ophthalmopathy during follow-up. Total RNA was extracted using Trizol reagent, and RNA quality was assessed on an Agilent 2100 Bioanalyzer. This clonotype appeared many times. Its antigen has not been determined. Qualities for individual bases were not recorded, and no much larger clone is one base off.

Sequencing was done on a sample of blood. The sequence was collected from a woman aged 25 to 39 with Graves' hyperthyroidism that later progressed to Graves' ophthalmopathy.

The DNA sequence follows: TGTGCCACCAGGGACGGGACAGGGAACCCCTACAATGAGCAGTTCTTC. It is translated as CATRDGTGNPYNEQFF. The V and J segments used are TRBV15 and TRBJ2-1; TRBD1 matches 9 bases in the middle. Trimming removed 6 bases from V and 2 bases from J; the gene matches leave 8 bases unexplained. CDR1 and CDR2 were assigned from the germline V gene (reference sequence) as LNHNV and YYDKDF. Inclusive of the bounding cysteine and phenylalanine, the CDR3 is 16 residues long. Only the CDR3 DNA is retained, 48 bases long and in frame from the first base.